What follows are 19 T cell receptor beta chains derived from one specimen sequenced in a study of control samples from healthy donors and cancer patients. Sequenced by immunoSEQ multiplex PCR; TCRdb stores in-frame clones only, minus some. This sample carries approximately 100,000 clones, around 88% of them seen once, and the ten largest clones take about 19%. The sample taken for sequencing was PBMCs. These receptors were taken from a man between 60 and 70 years old with lung cancer.

V is TRBV3-1 (or the pseudogene TRBV3-2) and J is TRBJ1-4; D gene ambiguous. This CDR3 has 15 residues. Trimming took 0 bases from V and 6 from J, leaving 11 bases between them. Germline CDR1 and CDR2: LGHDT and YNNKEL (reference sequence). The CDR3 sequence: CASSQDTDTYEKLFF. CDR3 coding DNA: TGTGCCAGCAGCCAAGATACCGACACCTATGAAAAACTGTTTTTT.

This chain uses TRBV14 with TRBJ2-3, with 8 bases matching TRBD1. The CDR3 extends over 17 amino acids. Looked up from germline, CDR1 is SGHDN and CDR2 is FVKESK. The trim removed 4 bases at V and 4 bases at J, leaving 13 bases unmatched. The DNA for the CDR3 is TGTGCCAGCAGCCGCGGACAGGGCGTTACGGTGGCAGATACGCAGTATTTT. This translates into CASSRGQGVTVADTQYF.

The CDR3 loop is CASSLVGRVSSYEQYV. DNA for the CDR3: TGTGCCAGCAGCTTGGTGGGCAGGGTTAGCTCCTACGAGCAGTACGTC. The chain has TRBV5-6 and TRBJ2-7; tentatively, D is TRBD1 (5 bases). The CDR3 has 16 residues. V lost 0 bases, J lost 0 bases, and 13 bases lay in between. CDR1 SGHDT and CDR2 YYEEEE come from the germline V gene.

This clone was seen more than once but under ten times. The chain recombines TRBV5-1 with TRBJ1-1, with D unresolved. Looked up from germline, CDR1 is SGHRS and CDR2 is YFSETQ. The CDR3 runs to 16 residues. Trimming took off 0 bases at V and 5 bases at J, with 17 bases between the two ends. The chain's CDR3 is CASSLVISGGETEAFF. CDR3 coding DNA: TGCGCCAGCAGCTTGGTAATATCAGGTGGTGAAACTGAAGCTTTCTTT.

This chain connects TRBV5-1 to TRBJ2-1; maybe TRBD1 (7 bases). The germline CDR1 and CDR2 sequences are SGHRS and YFSETQ. There are 17 residues in the CDR3. Trimming left V 4 bases short and J 0 bases short, with 17 bases between. The CDR3 nucleotides read TGCGCCAGCAGCGCCCTGGCGGGGACAGCCTCCTACAATGAGCAGTTCTTC. Translation gives CASSALAGTASYNEQFF.

This sequence joins TRBV11-2 and TRBJ2-5; D gene uncertain. The CDR3 spans 12 residues. V was clipped by 5 bases and J by 0 bases, with 4 bases between them. From germline, CDR1 is SGHAT and CDR2 FQNNGV. The CDR3 region has the DNA TGTGCCAGCAGCCCGAACCAAGAGACCCAGTACTTC. Translating gives CASSPNQETQYF.

This rearrangement joins TRBV10-2 to TRBJ2-3, with D possibly called TRBD1 or TRBD2 (5 bases each). Trimming took 3 bases from V and 2 from J, leaving 12 bases between them. This CDR3 contains 15 residues. Germline V gene data show CDR1 as WSHSY and CDR2 as SAAADI. The CDR3 sequence: CASSDRDGVTDTQYF. The CDR3 bases are TGCGCCAGCAGTGACCGGGACGGAGTCACAGATACGCAGTATTTT.

This chain uses TRBV6-1 with TRBJ1-2; the D gene is possibly TRBD1 (5 bases). The germline CDR1 and CDR2 sequences are MNHNS and SASEGT. The V gene lost 3 bases and the J gene lost 4 bases, with 9 bases spanning the gap. This CDR3 is 13 amino acids long. CDR3 nucleotides: TGTGCCAGCAGTGATCCAGGGCCCTATGGCTACACCTTC. This translates into CASSDPGPYGYTF.

The chain recombines TRBV25-1 with TRBJ2-5; D not certain. The V and J ends lost 2 bases and 4 bases respectively, with 8 bases between them. CDR1 MGHDK and CDR2 SYGVNS come from the germline V gene. The CDR3 is made up of 13 amino acids. Here the CDR3 reads CASSEVSGETQYF. CDR3 DNA sequence: TGTGCCAGCAGTGAAGTGAGTGGAGAGACCCAGTACTTC.

The CDR3, as DNA: TGTGCCAGCAGCTTCAATAGCGGCTCCTCCTACGAGCAGTACGTC. This codes for CASSFNSGSSYEQYV. The chain recombines TRBV7-6 with TRBJ2-7, with a possible D match to TRBD2 (6 bases). The germline gives CDR1 SGHVS, CDR2 FNYEAQ. This CDR3 has 15 amino acids. The ends were cut back, 3 bases at V and 0 bases at J, with 12 bases in the middle.

Points on this clone: One end of the junction varies from germline; a read error may be responsible. This chain links TRBV5-1 with TRBJ2-5; 7 nucleotides match TRBD2. CDR1 and CDR2 (germline): SGHRS, YFSETQ. The CDR3 runs to 13 residues. The CDR3 coding sequence is TGCGCCAGCAGCGTTGGGAGGGGAGAGGCCCAGTACTTC. Translating gives CASSVGRGEAQYF. The full variable domain, with the rest looked up from reference TRBV5-1 and TRBJ2-5, is KAGVTQTPRYLIKTRGQQVTLSCSPISGHRSVSWYQQTPGQGLQFLFEYFSETQRNKGNFPGRFSGRQFSNSRSEMNVSTLELGDSALYLCASSVGRGEAQYFGPGTRLLVL.

The J gene is TRBJ1-1, the V gene TRBV6-5; D gene uncertain. The CDR3 is 13 residues long. V was trimmed by 8 bases and J by 1 base, leaving 11 bases between them. Germline assignment: CDR1 MNHEY and CDR2 SVGAGI. This CDR3 reads CASGWPTNTEAFF. CDR3 nucleotides: TGTGCCAGCGGTTGGCCGACGAACACTGAAGCTTTCTTT.

The V call is TRBV2, the J call TRBJ2-7; no reliable D call. V dropped 4 bases and J dropped 3 bases, with 4 bases sitting between them. The CDR3 loop spans 11 amino acids. Germline CDR1 and CDR2: SNHLY and FYNNEI. CDR3 coding DNA: TGTGCCAGCAGTGTCGGCTACGAGCAGTACTTC. This codes for CASSVGYEQYF. Filled out from reference TRBV2 and TRBJ2-7, the complete variable domain reads EPEVTQTPSHQVTQMGQEVILRCVPISNHLYFYWYRQILGQKVEFLVSFYNNEISEKSEIFDDQFSVERPDGSNFTLKIRSTKLEDSAMYFCASSVGYEQYFGPGTRLTVT.

This chain joins TRBV24-1 and TRBJ1-1; possible D gene TRBD1, 6 bases. This CDR3 contains 15 residues. V lost 3 bases to trimming and J lost 4 bases, with 14 bases between them. Germline CDR1 and CDR2: KGHDR and SFDVKD. CDR3 bases: TGTGCCACCAGTGATGCCAGCACAGGGAGCACTGAAGCTTTCTTT. Amino acids: CATSDASTGSTEAFF.

This chain links TRBV14 with TRBJ2-3; a possible D gene is TRBD2 (5 bases). CDR3 size: 17 residues. V lost 0 bases, J lost 1 base, and 14 bases lay in between. Germline values: CDR1 SGHDN, CDR2 FVKESK. CDR3 loop: CASSQDYRRAGTDTQYF. Written as DNA, the CDR3 is TGTGCCAGCAGCCAAGATTATCGGCGGGCGGGCACAGATACGCAGTATTTT.

The chain joins TRBV12-5 to TRBJ2-1; D gene ambiguous. Germline CDR1 reads LGHNT; CDR2 reads FRNRAP. CDR3 length: 13 residues. The ends were cut back, 6 bases at V and 10 bases at J, with 16 bases in the middle. The CDR3 reads CASGPALDTEQFF. The CDR3 DNA sequence: TGTGCTAGTGGACCAGCTCTCGACACAGAGCAGTTCTTC.

For the CDR3, the DNA is TGTGCCACCAGCAGAGATCCAGGTTATGCAGAGACCCAGTACTTC. Its translation: CATSRDPGYAETQYF. The rearrangement joins TRBV15 to TRBJ2-5; D call uncertain. V shed 0 bases and J shed 4 bases, with 12 bases lying between them. The germline V gene has CDR1 LNHNV and CDR2 YYDKDF (reference sequence). The CDR3 totals 15 residues.

The genes are TRBV5-1 and TRBJ1-4; 8 nucleotides line up with TRBD1. Germline loops: CDR1 SGHRS, CDR2 YFSETQ. Trimming removed 0 bases from V and 8 bases from J; junction bases left unmatched: 6. The CDR3 length is 15 residues. The CDR3 region has the DNA TGCGCCAGCAGCTTGGAGGGGACAGGTTTAGAAAAACTGTTTTTT. This translates into CASSLEGTGLEKLFF. Full variable domain (missing parts from reference TRBV5-1 and TRBJ1-4): KAGVTQTPRYLIKTRGQQVTLSCSPISGHRSVSWYQQTPGQGLQFLFEYFSETQRNKGNFPGRFSGRQFSNSRSEMNVSTLELGDSALYLCASSLEGTGLEKLFFGSGTQLSVL.

The chain has TRBV3-1 (or the pseudogene TRBV3-2) and TRBJ1-1, with D tentatively TRBD1 (6 bases). The CDR3 extends over 15 amino acids. From germline, CDR1 is LGHDT and CDR2 YNNKEL (reference sequence). Trimming cost V 4 bases and J 4 bases, with 16 bases left between them. The CDR3 nucleotides read TGTGCCAGCAGCCTCTCCAGGGGAGGGGGCACTGAAGCTTTCTTT. This codes for CASSLSRGGGTEAFF.